A single sample gave rise to the 25 T cell receptor beta chains below, sequenced in a study of blood T cell repertoires in COVID-19. The protocol was immunoSEQ multiplex PCR, while the TCRdb copy is restricted to in-frame clones and leaves out a portion. The sample has roughly 220,000 clones; over 80% are singletons. Source material: PBMCs or T cells enriched from blood (not recorded which). These receptors all come from a woman aged 40 to 50 who had recovered from COVID-19.

The V gene is TRBV5-4, the J gene TRBJ2-7; D might be TRBD1 (5 bases). CDR3 length: 13 amino acids. V lost 9 bases, J lost 0 bases, and 13 bases lay in between. CDR1 and CDR2 from the germline V gene are SGHNT and YYREEE (reference sequence). The CDR3 region is CATGQRGSYEQYV. Here the CDR3 DNA reads TGTGCCACCGGACAAAGAGGCTCCTACGAGCAGTACGTC.

This clone has only a few counts. V and J are TRBV28 and TRBJ1-2; maybe TRBD1 (5 bases). Per the germline V gene, CDR1 is MDHEN and CDR2 is SYDVKM. The V end lost 5 bases, the J end lost 8 bases, and 21 bases lay between the germline ends. The CDR3 is 15 amino acids. CDR3 loop: CASSRYRRPRGGYTF. CDR3 DNA sequence: TGTGCCAGCAGTCGTTACAGGAGACCTAGGGGCGGCTACACCTTC.

This rearrangement joins TRBV28 to TRBJ2-3, with 13 bases lining up with TRBD2. The CDR3 runs 17 residues. Germline CDR1 and CDR2: MDHEN and SYDVKM. The V gene end was trimmed by 1 base and the J gene end by 5 bases; junction bases not matched to a gene: 6. Here the CDR3 DNA reads TGTGCCAGCAGTTTATATACTAGCGGGAGGGCCAGAGATACGCAGTATTTT. Protein product: CASSLYTSGRARDTQYF.

The chain has TRBV2 and TRBJ2-3, with 8 bases lining up with TRBD1. This CDR3 region has 17 residues. V dropped 4 bases and J dropped 1; count of bases not matched to a gene: 10. Germline-derived CDR1 and CDR2 are SNHLY and FYNNEI. The CDR3 here is CASSVITDRDGTDTQYF. CDR3 nucleotides: TGTGCCAGCAGTGTAATAACGGACAGGGACGGCACAGATACGCAGTATTTT.

This sequence joins TRBV19 and TRBJ2-3, with TRBD2 identical over 9 bases. Looked up from germline, CDR1 is LNHDA and CDR2 is SQIVND (reference sequence). There are 14 residues in the CDR3. The V gene end was trimmed by 7 bases and the J gene end by 5 bases; junction bases not matched to a gene: 7. Written as DNA, the CDR3 is TGTGCCAGTACTAGCGGGGTGGGGGAAGATACGCAGTATTTT. Translating it yields CASTSGVGEDTQYF.

This CDR3 reads CASSLSIQGHTEAFF. The CDR3, as DNA: TGTGCCAGCAGTTTATCGATTCAGGGCCACACTGAAGCTTTCTTT. The V and J genes are TRBV28 and TRBJ1-1; possible D gene TRBD1, 5 bases. The V gene lost 1 base and the J gene lost 3 bases, with 12 bases spanning the gap. The CDR3 totals 15 residues. CDR1 and CDR2 from the germline V gene are MDHEN and SYDVKM.

The chain employs TRBV28 and TRBJ1-4, with D unclear. The CDR3 is made up of 11 amino acids. Trimming took 6 bases from V and 8 from J, leaving 7 bases between them. Germline CDR1 is MDHEN and CDR2 is SYDVKM. The CDR3 spells CASRTREKLFF. DNA for the CDR3: TGTGCCAGCAGAACTCGGGAAAAACTGTTTTTT.

The chain is built from TRBV6-5 and TRBJ1-1; tentatively, D is TRBD1 (5 bases). V dropped 5 bases and J dropped 7 bases, with 17 bases sitting between them. The CDR3 length is 14 residues. Per germline, CDR1 MNHEY and CDR2 SVGAGI. CDR3 sequence (DNA): TGTGCCAGCAGTCCCGGTCGGAGGGGAAGTGAAGCTTTCTTT. Translated, it gives CASSPGRRGSEAFF.

This chain uses TRBV18 with TRBJ1-4, with 8 bases that match TRBD1. The trim removed 5 bases at V and 11 bases at J, leaving 10 bases unmatched. The CDR3 length is 14 residues. Germline V gene lookup returns CDR1 KGHSH and CDR2 LQKENI. CDR3 sequence (DNA): TGTGCCAGCTCAGCGGACAGGGAGCCCCCTAAACTGTTTTTT. It yields the protein CASSADREPPKLFF.

The gene calls are TRBV7-9 and TRBJ2-3; D perhaps matches TRBD2 (6 bases). V was shortened by 2 bases and J by 1 base, with 16 bases between the two germline ends. This CDR3 spans 17 amino acids. Germline CDR1 is SEHNR and CDR2 is FQNEAQ (reference sequence). The CDR3 region has the DNA TGTGCCAGCAGCTTACCTTTGGCTAGCGAGGGCACAGATACGCAGTATTTT. The encoded protein is CASSLPLASEGTDTQYF.

The chain links TRBV30 to TRBJ1-1, with TRBD1 matching 7 bases. V lost 5 bases and J lost 1; bases outside the gene matches: 4. Per the germline V gene, CDR1 is GTSNPN and CDR2 is SVGIG (reference sequence). The CDR3 totals 13 residues. This CDR3 is CAWQGDRNTEAFF. The CDR3 DNA sequence: TGTGCCTGGCAGGGGGACCGGAACACTGAAGCTTTCTTT.

The chain is built from TRBV4-1 and TRBJ2-7; perhaps TRBD1 as D (6 bases). With 5 bases removed from V and 3 bases from J, the gap between germline ends came to 17 bases. The CDR3 sequence is 15 residues long. Germline CDR1 MGHRA, CDR2 YSYEKL. The CDR3 here is CASSSRDIDFYEQYF. CDR3 bases: TGCGCCAGCAGCTCCCGGGACATCGACTTCTACGAGCAGTACTTC.

This clone was found a few times. The chain employs TRBV5-1 and TRBJ2-1, with 9 bases matching TRBD2. This CDR3 spans 13 amino acids. V lost 0 bases to trimming and J lost 11 bases; unmatched junction nucleotides: 3. Germline assignment: CDR1 SGHRS and CDR2 YFSETQ. CDR3 in amino acids: CASSLGREGQQFF. Here the CDR3 DNA reads TGCGCCAGCAGCTTGGGGCGGGAGGGCCAGCAGTTCTTC.

J is TRBJ2-5 and V is TRBV4-1; D is undetermined. V was pared by 4 bases and J by 3 bases, with 9 bases between. The germline CDR1 and CDR2 sequences are MGHRA and YSYEKL. CDR3 length: 13 residues. The CDR3 DNA is TGCGCCAGCAGCCCGCAGGTGGAAGAGACCCAGTACTTC. Translation gives CASSPQVEETQYF.

V is TRBV29-1 and J is TRBJ1-2; maybe TRBD1 (5 bases). From germline, CDR1 is SQVTM and CDR2 ANQGSEA. Trimming left V 7 bases short and J 6 bases short, with 9 bases between. The CDR3 has 10 residues. As DNA, the CDR3 is TGCAGCGGGCAGGGAAATGGCTACACCTTC. Translating gives CSGQGNGYTF.

The rearrangement joins TRBV6-2 or TRBV6-3 to TRBJ1-5; TRBD1 aligns across 7 bases. The V gene's germline CDR1 is MNHEY and CDR2 SVGEGT. Trimming removed 6 bases from V and 4 bases from J; junction bases left unmatched: 6. The CDR3 sequence is 14 residues long. The DNA for the CDR3 is TGTGCCAGCAGCGTCGGGACAGTTAATCAGCCCCAGCATTTT. Encoded protein: CASSVGTVNQPQHF.

This clone was found a few times. The chain is built from TRBV5-1 and TRBJ2-1; tentative D call: TRBD1 (7 bases). Trimming took 6 bases from V and 2 from J, leaving 21 bases between them. The length of the CDR3 is 17 residues. Looked up from germline, CDR1 is SGHRS and CDR2 is YFSETQ. The CDR3 protein is CASKERRGPTPYNEQFF. DNA for the CDR3: TGCGCCAGCAAAGAACGGAGGGGGCCTACTCCCTACAATGAGCAGTTCTTC. Together with reference TRBV5-1 and TRBJ2-1, the CDR3 gives the full variable domain: KAGVTQTPRYLIKTRGQQVTLSCSPISGHRSVSWYQQTPGQGLQFLFEYFSETQRNKGNFPGRFSGRQFSNSRSEMNVSTLELGDSALYLCASKERRGPTPYNEQFFGPGTRLTVL.

V gene TRBV5-6 combines with J gene TRBJ1-1, with D hard to call. This CDR3 region has 12 residues. Germline-derived CDR1 and CDR2 are SGHDT and YYEEEE. V was clipped by 0 bases and J by 11 bases, with 11 bases between them. CDR3 nucleotide sequence: TGTGCCAGCAGCTTGGGAGGAAGAGTGGCTTTCTTT. Protein product: CASSLGGRVAFF.

The V and J genes are TRBV6-4 and TRBJ2-1; TRBD1 agrees at 7 bases. The ends lost 0 bases at V and 9 bases at J; junction bases unmatched: 11. The CDR3 is 16 amino acids. The germline CDR1 and CDR2 sequences are MRHNA and SNTAGT. CDR3 in DNA: TGTGCCAGCAGTGACTCACTCGGACAGGCAAGCGGTGAGCAGTTCTTC. Its protein is CASSDSLGQASGEQFF.

The V gene is TRBV7-9, the J gene TRBJ1-1, with 8 bases fitting TRBD1. The CDR3 is made up of 16 amino acids. The junction had 11 bases not matched to a gene; V was cut back by 5 bases and J by 3 bases. CDR1 and CDR2 from the germline V gene are SEHNR and FQNEAQ (reference sequence). CDR3 DNA sequence: TGTGCCAGCAGCCCGCCAGGGGGCAGTAGGTACACTGAAGCTTTCTTT. Residues: CASSPPGGSRYTEAFF.

This clone has just one count. The CDR3 DNA is TGTGCCAGCAGCCCACAGGGTAAATATGAGCAGTTCTTC. This gives the protein CASSPQGKYEQFF. The chain links TRBV7-9 to TRBJ2-1; the D gene is possibly TRBD1 (6 bases). V dropped 5 bases and J dropped 8 bases, with 13 bases sitting between them. Germline CDR1 SEHNR, CDR2 FQNEAQ (reference sequence). This CDR3 spans 13 amino acids. The full variable domain, rest sourced from reference TRBV7-9 and TRBJ2-1, is DTGVSQNPRHKITKRGQNVTFRCDPISEHNRLYWYRQTLGQGPEFLTYFQNEAQLEKSRLLSDRFSAERPKGSFSTLEIQRTEQGDSAMYLCASSPQGKYEQFFGPGTRLTVL.

This sequence joins TRBV7-2 and TRBJ1-2, with a tentative D call TRBD1 (5 bases). Trimming pared 1 base from V and 2 bases from J, leaving 11 bases between. Germline CDR1 SGHTA, CDR2 FQGNSA. The CDR3 extends over 15 amino acids. The CDR3 reads CASSLDRLPNYGYTF. CDR3 coding DNA: TGTGCCAGCAGCTTAGACAGGCTCCCCAACTATGGCTACACCTTC. The complete variable domain, with remaining parts taken from reference TRBV7-2 and TRBJ1-2, reads GAGVSQSPSNKVTEKGKDVELRCDPISGHTALYWYRQSLGQGLEFLIYFQGNSAPDKSGLPSDRFSAERTGGSVSTLTIQRTQQEDSAVYLCASSLDRLPNYGYTFGSGTRLTVV.

This clone was counted once. The chain couples TRBV24-1 to TRBJ2-6; TRBD1 might be the D (5 bases). Per germline, CDR1 KGHDR and CDR2 SFDVKD. Between the trimmed V and J ends, which lost 4 bases and 2 bases, there was a span of 17 bases. The CDR3 is 18 residues long. The CDR3: CATSEAGIGRAGANVLTF. The CDR3 DNA reads as TGTGCCACCAGTGAAGCAGGGATTGGACGGGCTGGGGCCAACGTCCTGACTTTC.

The rearrangement uses TRBV5-1 and TRBJ1-2; 10 bases align to TRBD1. CDR3 length: 15 amino acids. CDR1 is SGHRS, CDR2 YFSETQ, per germline. J gave up 4 bases and V 4 bases, and 7 bases lay outside the gene matches. CDR3 sequence: CASSPGTGAPYGYTF. The DNA for the CDR3 is TGCGCCAGCAGCCCCGGGACAGGGGCCCCCTATGGCTACACCTTC.

This clone was seen more than once but under ten times. V and J are TRBV6-4 and TRBJ2-2, with 11 positions matching TRBD2. CDR3 length: 15 amino acids. CDR1 and CDR2 from the germline V gene are MRHNA and SNTAGT. Germline trimming cut 5 bases from V and 4 bases from J; bases unmatched to any gene: 3. The CDR3: CASSRTSGSTGELFF. CDR3 nucleotides: TGTGCCAGCAGTCGCACTAGCGGGAGCACCGGGGAGCTGTTTTTT.